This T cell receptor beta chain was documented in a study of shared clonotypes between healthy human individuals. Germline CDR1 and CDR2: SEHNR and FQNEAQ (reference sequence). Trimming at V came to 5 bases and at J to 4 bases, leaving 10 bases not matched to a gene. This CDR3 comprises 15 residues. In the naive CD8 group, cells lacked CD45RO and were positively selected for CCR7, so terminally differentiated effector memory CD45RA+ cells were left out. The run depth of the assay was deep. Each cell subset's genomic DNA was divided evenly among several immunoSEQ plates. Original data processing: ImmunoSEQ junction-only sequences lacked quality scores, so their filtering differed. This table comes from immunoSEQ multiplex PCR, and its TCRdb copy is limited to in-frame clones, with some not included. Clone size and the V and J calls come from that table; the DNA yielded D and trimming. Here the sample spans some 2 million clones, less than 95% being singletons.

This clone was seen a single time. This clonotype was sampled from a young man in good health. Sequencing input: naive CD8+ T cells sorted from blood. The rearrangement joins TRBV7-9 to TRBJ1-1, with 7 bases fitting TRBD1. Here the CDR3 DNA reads TGTGCCAGCAGCGCCCCGACAGGGTTTGGCACTGAAGCTTTCTTT. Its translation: CASSAPTGFGTEAFF. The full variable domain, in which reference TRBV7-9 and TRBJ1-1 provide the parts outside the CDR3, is DTGVSQNPRHKITKRGQNVTFRCDPISEHNRLYWYRQTLGQGPEFLTYFQNEAQLEKSRLLSDRFSAERPKGSFSTLEIQRTEQGDSAMYLCASSAPTGFGTEAFFGQGTRLTVV.